These 31 T cell receptor beta chains share one sample of origin, sequenced in a study of cytomegalovirus exposure and HLA in healthy donors. PCR was performed using 60 Vbeta and 13 Jbeta primers. Generated by immunoSEQ multiplex PCR, the TCRdb table keeps only in-frame clones and is missing some. The sample yields over 200,000 clones, of which the top ten take up around 0.95%. The sequencing sample was made of PBMCs. The receptors shown here come from a woman younger than 45 in good health and CMV-seropositive.

The rearrangement uses TRBV6-6 and TRBJ1-2; TRBD1 is a possible D gene (5 bases). Germline assignment: CDR1 MNHNY and CDR2 SVGAGI (reference sequence). The CDR3 is made up of 15 amino acids. V lost 5 bases and J lost 4, with 17 bases in between. Here the CDR3 DNA reads TGTGCCAGCAGTACCCGGGGGGGGGTTGGCTATGGCTACACCTTC. Its translation is CASSTRGGVGYGYTF.

The chain carries TRBV6-1 and TRBJ2-3; D might be TRBD1 (6 bases). Trimming removed 4 bases at V and 2 bases at J, with 10 bases between. Germline V gene sequence: CDR1 MNHNS, CDR2 SASEGT. CDR3 length equals 14 residues. CDR3 coding DNA: TGTGCCAGCAGTGCTGGGGGCAACACAGATACGCAGTATTTT. Translated, it gives CASSAGGNTDTQYF.

The chain has TRBV28 and TRBJ2-7; the D gene is possibly TRBD2 (5 bases). The CDR3 has 14 residues. The V end was cut by 6 bases, the J end by 7 bases, with 19 bases between. Germline lookup yields CDR1 MDHEN and CDR2 SYDVKM. The CDR3 loop is CASSGIDPVREQYF. The CDR3 coding sequence is TGTGCCAGCAGCGGGATTGACCCCGTCCGAGAGCAGTACTTC.

The chain uses TRBV7-9 and TRBJ1-2; no reliable D call. CDR1 and CDR2 from the germline V gene are SEHNR and FQNEAQ (reference sequence). The CDR3 is 13 amino acids. V was pared by 6 bases and J by 7 bases, with 15 bases between. CDR3 DNA sequence: TGTGCCAGCAGATCCGGGTCCAACGGTGGCTACACCTTC. Protein: CASRSGSNGGYTF.

The chain is built from TRBV29-1 and TRBJ2-1, with 7 nucleotides matching TRBD1. This CDR3 is 17 amino acids long. Germline CDR1 is SQVTM and CDR2 is ANQGSEA. After removal of 8 bases from V and 5 bases from J, the junction contained 21 bases not matched to a gene. CDR3 loop: CSPGPPRGTEENNEQFF. The CDR3 DNA sequence: TGCAGCCCAGGGCCCCCCAGGGGGACGGAGGAGAACAATGAGCAGTTCTTC.

This chain links TRBV6-8 with TRBJ2-5, with D perhaps matching TRBD1 (6 bases). The assigned J gene may be wrong: the sequence end matches TRBJ2-7 better. From germline, CDR1 is MNHGY and CDR2 SAAAGT. The CDR3 length is 15 residues. CDR3 residues: CASSYSQGSSYEQYF. In DNA, the CDR3 is TGTGCCAGCAGTTACTCGCAGGGGAGCTCCTACGAGCAGTACTTC.

The chain has TRBV2 and TRBJ2-5; no clear D. The end of the DNA is better explained by TRBJ2-7, so the J call may be wrong. CDR1 is SNHLY and CDR2 is FYNNEI in the germline V gene. The CDR3 is 11 amino acids. The DNA of the CDR3 is TGTGCCAGCAGTGAGTACCGCGAGCAGTACTTC. It is translated as CASSEYREQYF.

The CDR3 DNA reads TGTGCCAGCAGTTTATTAACAGGGGGTGACTATGGCTACACCTTC. The encoded protein is CASSLLTGGDYGYTF. J is TRBJ1-2 and V is TRBV28, with 8 bases lining up with TRBD1. V was pared by 1 base and J by 3 bases, with 4 bases of the junction left unmatched. The CDR3 spans 15 residues. CDR1 and CDR2 (germline): MDHEN, SYDVKM.

The chain joins TRBV29-1 to TRBJ1-1; no firm D call. CDR1 is SQVTM, CDR2 ANQGSEA, per germline. The length of the CDR3 is 13 residues. V gave up 3 bases and J gave up 0 bases, with 8 bases separating them. CDR3 amino acids: CSVERPLNTEAFF. CDR3 DNA: TGCAGCGTTGAGAGGCCGTTGAACACTGAAGCTTTCTTT. Complete variable domain (other parts from reference TRBV29-1 and TRBJ1-1): SAVISQKPSRDICQRGTSLTIQCQVDSQVTMMFWYRQQPGQSLTLIATANQGSEATYESGFVIDKFPISRPNLTFSTLTVSNMSPEDSSIYLCSVERPLNTEAFFGQGTRLTVV.

The CDR3 DNA is TGTGCCAGCAGTTTTGGGACTGACACAGATACGCAGTATTTT. Translating it yields CASSFGTDTDTQYF. The chain joins TRBV28 to TRBJ2-3; weak D call: TRBD2 (6 bases). This CDR3 spans 14 amino acids. V lost 3 bases and J lost 2, with 9 bases in between. Germline CDR1 is MDHEN and CDR2 is SYDVKM. Variable domain in full (rest from reference TRBV28 and TRBJ2-3): DVKVTQSSRYLVKRTGEKVFLECVQDMDHENMFWYRQDPGLGLRLIYFSYDVKMKEKGDIPEGYSVSREKKERFSLILESASTNQTSMYLCASSFGTDTDTQYFGPGTRLTVL.

The rearrangement uses TRBV6-5 and TRBJ1-2; 7 bases agree with TRBD1. The CDR3 is made up of 13 amino acids. The trim removed 6 bases at V and 5 bases at J, leaving 6 bases unmatched. In germline, CDR1 is MNHEY, CDR2 SVGAGI. The CDR3 nucleotides are TGTGCCAGCAGGGAAGACAGGGATTATGGCTACACCTTC. Amino acids: CASREDRDYGYTF.

The V and J genes are TRBV2 and TRBJ2-5; D possibly corresponds to TRBD2 (5 bases). V lost 4 bases and J 3 bases, leaving 12 bases between the germline ends. The germline V gene encodes CDR1 SNHLY and CDR2 FYNNEI. This CDR3 has 14 amino acids. CDR3 DNA: TGTGCCAGCAGTGCCTACGGACTTAAAGAGACCCAGTACTTC. It is translated as CASSAYGLKETQYF.

V gene TRBV19 combines with J gene TRBJ2-3; the match to TRBD2 covers 8 bases. The CDR3 contains 16 residues. J was trimmed by 2 bases and V by 4 bases; bases with no gene match: 8. Germline CDR1 reads LNHDA; CDR2 reads SQIVND (reference sequence). The CDR3 region has the DNA TGTGCCAGTAGTACCCGGACTAGCCCTCCCACAGATACGCAGTATTTT. Protein product: CASSTRTSPPTDTQYF. Full variable domain (rest looked up from reference TRBV19 and TRBJ2-3): DGGITQSPKYLFRKEGQNVTLSCEQNLNHDAMYWYRQDPGQGLRLIYYSQIVNDFQKGDIAEGYSVSREKKESFPLTVTSAQKNPTAFYLCASSTRTSPPTDTQYFGPGTRLTVL.

The chain employs TRBV11-2 and TRBJ1-2, with D possibly matching TRBD1 (5 bases). Germline values: CDR1 SGHAT, CDR2 FQNNGV. This CDR3 spans 17 amino acids. Between the trimmed V and J ends, which lost 2 bases and 8 bases, there was a span of 24 bases. CDR3: CASSLIRSAGRTDGYTF. The CDR3, as DNA: TGTGCCAGCAGCTTAATTAGATCAGCGGGACGAACCGACGGCTACACCTTC. Filled out from reference TRBV11-2 and TRBJ1-2, the complete variable domain reads EAGVAQSPRYKIIEKRQSVAFWCNPISGHATLYWYQQILGQGPKLLIQFQNNGVVDDSQLPKDRFSAERLKGVDSTLKIQPAKLEDSAVYLCASSLIRSAGRTDGYTFGSGTRLTVV.

The V gene is TRBV30, the J gene TRBJ1-3; 7 bases are a match to TRBD1. Looked up from germline, CDR1 is GTSNPN and CDR2 is SVGIG (reference sequence). V shed 5 bases and J 4 bases; nucleotides not matched to a gene: 2. The CDR3 sequence is 12 residues long. The CDR3 loop reads CAWGDSGNTIYF. In nucleotides, the CDR3 is TGTGCCTGGGGGGACAGCGGAAACACCATATATTTT. Based on the CDR3 plus reference TRBV30 and TRBJ1-3, the full variable domain is SQTIHQWPATLVQPVGSPLSLECTVEGTSNPNLYWYRQAAGRGLQLLFYSVGIGQISSEVPQNLSASRPQDRQFILSSKKLLLSDSGFYLCAWGDSGNTIYFGEGSWLTVV.

V is TRBV6-6 and J is TRBJ2-3, with 9 bases fitting TRBD2. Germline assignment: CDR1 MNHNY and CDR2 SVGAGI (reference sequence). The CDR3 length is 16 residues. The V and J ends lost 7 bases and 11 bases, in that order; junction bases with no gene match: 19. CDR3 nucleotides: TGTGCCAGCACCGACCCCAGCGGGGGGCTGGAGGGTGTGCAGTATTTT. As protein: CASTDPSGGLEGVQYF.

The chain has TRBV4-1 and TRBJ1-1; possible D gene TRBD1, 6 bases. V was pared by 0 bases and J by 0 bases, with 11 bases between. This CDR3 spans 16 amino acids. CDR1 MGHRA and CDR2 YSYEKL come from the germline V gene. The CDR3, as DNA: TGCGCCAGCAGCCAAGACAGGGGAATATTGAACACTGAAGCTTTCTTT. Its protein is CASSQDRGILNTEAFF.

Here the CDR3 DNA reads TGCGGCTCGGCGGGGGACTCCTACGAGCAGTACTTC. It translates to CGSAGDSYEQYF. The chain recombines TRBV5-1 with TRBJ2-7; TRBD2 aligns across 7 bases. Germline CDR1 is SGHRS and CDR2 is YFSETQ. The CDR3 runs to 12 residues.

The chain is built from TRBV27 and TRBJ1-2; D not resolved. Trimming took off 3 bases at V and 8 bases at J, with 25 bases between the two ends. CDR3 length: 17 residues. Germline V CDR1 and CDR2: MNHEY, SMNVEV (reference sequence). CDR3 sequence reads: CASSLGGSRPPVNGYTF. As DNA, the CDR3 is TGTGCCAGCAGTTTGGGAGGGAGTCGCCCTCCAGTGAACGGCTACACCTTC.

The chain joins TRBV9 to TRBJ2-6, with 7 bases lining up with TRBD1. This CDR3 is built from 18 residues. Trimming cost V 3 bases and J 0 bases; bases outside gene matches: 9. CDR1 SGDLS and CDR2 YYNGEE come from the germline V gene. CDR3 in amino acids: CASSAVPGQSSGANVLTF. Written as DNA, the CDR3 is TGTGCCAGCAGCGCGGTACCGGGACAGAGCTCTGGGGCCAACGTCCTGACTTTC.

The chain couples TRBV4-3 to TRBJ2-3; a possible D gene is TRBD2 (5 bases). This CDR3 is built from 17 residues. V gave up 0 bases and J gave up 2 bases, with 15 bases separating them. Germline CDR1 reads LGHNA; CDR2 reads YSLEER. Written as DNA, the CDR3 is TGCGCCAGCAGCCAAGAGCGCAGGCTAGACTACACAGATACGCAGTATTTT. Encoded protein: CASSQERRLDYTDTQYF.

The chain links TRBV2 to TRBJ1-1, with D tentatively TRBD1 (5 bases). CDR1 and CDR2 from the germline V gene are SNHLY and FYNNEI. V was trimmed by 8 bases and J by 4 bases, leaving 8 bases between them. This CDR3 contains 11 residues. The DNA for the CDR3 is TGTGCCAGCGCCAGGGTCACTGAAGCTTTCTTT. It encodes CASARVTEAFF.

This CDR3 reads CASSPLWDRGSREQYF. DNA of the CDR3: TGTGCCAGCTCACCACTTTGGGACAGGGGATCCCGCGAGCAGTACTTC. This chain connects TRBV18 to TRBJ2-7; 10 bases agree with TRBD1. The length of the CDR3 is 16 residues. Germline CDR1 is KGHSH and CDR2 is LQKENI. The V gene end was trimmed by 1 base and the J gene end by 6 bases; junction bases not matched to a gene: 9.

The chain joins TRBV2 to TRBJ1-6; D ambiguous. This CDR3 spans 12 amino acids. V gave up 5 bases and J gave up 8 bases, with 7 bases separating them. CDR1 SNHLY and CDR2 FYNNEI come from the germline V gene. The DNA for the CDR3 is TGTGCCAGCAGTCCCAATTATTCACCCCTCCACTTT. Translating gives CASSPNYSPLHF.

This chain uses TRBV15 with TRBJ2-5, with TRBD2 as a possible D gene (5 bases). V lost 0 bases and J 5 bases, leaving 10 bases between the germline ends. Germline V gives CDR1 LNHNV, CDR2 YYDKDF (reference sequence). This CDR3 contains 14 residues. CDR3 coding DNA: TGTGCCACCAGCAGAGAGACCCCGGGGGAGACCCAGTACTTC. As protein: CATSRETPGETQYF.

CDR3: CAIRTASGGAEQFF. The CDR3 DNA reads TGTGCCATCAGAACGGCTAGCGGGGGGGCCGAGCAGTTCTTC. The V and J genes are TRBV10-3 and TRBJ2-1; 12 bases line up with TRBD2. The CDR3 totals 14 residues. The germline CDR1 and CDR2 sequences are ENHRY and SYGVKD. The V gene end was trimmed by 6 bases and the J gene end by 10 bases; junction bases not matched to a gene: 7.

The chain recombines TRBV5-1 with TRBJ2-3, with D unclear. Germline-derived CDR1 and CDR2 are SGHRS and YFSETQ. V lost 2 bases and J lost 6, with 10 bases in between. The CDR3 is made up of 13 amino acids. CDR3 in DNA: TGCGCCAGCAGCTTCCCTCAGGCCGATACGCAGTATTTT. Its translation: CASSFPQADTQYF.

The V and J genes are TRBV6-1 and TRBJ2-7, with 12 bases fitting TRBD1. The CDR3 covers 16 residues. Germline V lookup: CDR1 MNHNS, CDR2 SASEGT. V lost 0 bases, J lost 5 bases, and 5 bases stayed unmatched. CDR3 protein: CASSEAAGQGADEQYF. In DNA form, the CDR3 reads TGTGCCAGCAGTGAAGCGGCGGGACAGGGGGCCGACGAGCAGTACTTC.

The rearrangement links TRBV7-9 to TRBJ1-2; the match to TRBD1 covers 10 bases. This CDR3 is 16 amino acids long. After removal of 3 bases from V and 5 bases from J, the junction contained 9 bases not matched to a gene. Germline CDR1 SEHNR, CDR2 FQNEAQ (reference sequence). DNA for the CDR3: TGTGCCAGCAGCTTCCAACCGGGACAGGGGATTTATGGCTACACCTTC. Its translation: CASSFQPGQGIYGYTF.

V is TRBV6-5 and J is TRBJ2-3; no reliable D call. V lost 6 bases and J 0 bases, leaving 10 bases between the germline ends. The length of the CDR3 is 14 residues. Germline V gene data show CDR1 as MNHEY and CDR2 as SVGAGI. CDR3 residues: CASSRPGSTDTQYF. CDR3 coding DNA: TGTGCCAGCAGCCGCCCCGGGAGCACAGATACGCAGTATTTT.

The J gene is TRBJ1-2, the V gene TRBV2, with 7 positions matching TRBD1. V was pared by 4 bases and J by 0 bases, with 5 bases of the junction left unmatched. CDR1 is SNHLY, CDR2 FYNNEI, per germline. This CDR3 spans 15 amino acids. The CDR3, as DNA: TGTGCCAGCAGTGTTACAGGGGAAACTAACTATGGCTACACCTTC. Encoded protein: CASSVTGETNYGYTF.